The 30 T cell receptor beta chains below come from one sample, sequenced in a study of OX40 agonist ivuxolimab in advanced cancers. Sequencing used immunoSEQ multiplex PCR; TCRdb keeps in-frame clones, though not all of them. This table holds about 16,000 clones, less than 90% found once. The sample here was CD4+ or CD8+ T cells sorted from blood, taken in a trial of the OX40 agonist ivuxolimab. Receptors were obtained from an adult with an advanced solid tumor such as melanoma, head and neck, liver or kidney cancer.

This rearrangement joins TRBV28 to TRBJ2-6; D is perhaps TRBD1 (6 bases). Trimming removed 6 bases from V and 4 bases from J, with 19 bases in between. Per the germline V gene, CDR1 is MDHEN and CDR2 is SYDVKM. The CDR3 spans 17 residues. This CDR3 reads CASRGRDNLKGANVLTF. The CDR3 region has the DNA TGTGCCAGCAGAGGCCGGGACAACCTAAAAGGGGCCAACGTCCTGACTTTC.

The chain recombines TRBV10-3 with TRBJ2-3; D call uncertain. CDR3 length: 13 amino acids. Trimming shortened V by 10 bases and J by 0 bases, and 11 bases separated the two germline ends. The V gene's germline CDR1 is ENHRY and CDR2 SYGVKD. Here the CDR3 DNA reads TGTGCCACCAGCATGGCCAGCACAGATACGCAGTATTTT. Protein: CATSMASTDTQYF.

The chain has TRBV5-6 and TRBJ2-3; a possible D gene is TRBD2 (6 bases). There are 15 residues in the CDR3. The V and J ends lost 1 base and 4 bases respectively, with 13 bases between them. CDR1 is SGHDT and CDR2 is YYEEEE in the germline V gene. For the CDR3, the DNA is TGTGCCAGCAGCTTGACGGGAGTTTCTGCAGATACGCAGTATTTT. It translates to CASSLTGVSADTQYF.

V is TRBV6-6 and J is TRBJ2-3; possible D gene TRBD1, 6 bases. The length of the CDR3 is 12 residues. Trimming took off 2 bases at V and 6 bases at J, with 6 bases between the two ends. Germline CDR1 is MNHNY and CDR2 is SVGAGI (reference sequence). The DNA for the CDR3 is TGTGCCAGCAGTTACCAGGGGGATACGCAGTATTTT. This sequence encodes CASSYQGDTQYF.

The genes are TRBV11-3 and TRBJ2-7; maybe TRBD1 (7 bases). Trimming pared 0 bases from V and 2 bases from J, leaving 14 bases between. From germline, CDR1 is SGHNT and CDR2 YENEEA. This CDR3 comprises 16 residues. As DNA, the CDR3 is TGTGCCAGCAGCTTAGATTCGGGGGACAGCACCTACGAGCAGTACTTC. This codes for CASSLDSGDSTYEQYF.

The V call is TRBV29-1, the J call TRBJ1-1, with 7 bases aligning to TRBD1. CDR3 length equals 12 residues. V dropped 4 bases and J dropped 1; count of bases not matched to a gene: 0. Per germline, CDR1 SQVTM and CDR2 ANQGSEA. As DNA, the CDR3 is TGCAGCGTTGCAGGGGGGAACACTGAAGCTTTCTTT. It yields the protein CSVAGGNTEAFF.

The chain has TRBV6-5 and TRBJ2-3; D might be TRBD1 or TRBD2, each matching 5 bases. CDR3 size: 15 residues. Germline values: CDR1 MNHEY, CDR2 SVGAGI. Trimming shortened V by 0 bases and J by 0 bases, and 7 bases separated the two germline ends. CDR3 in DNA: TGTGCCAGCAGTTACTCCCGGGACAGCACAGATACGCAGTATTTT. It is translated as CASSYSRDSTDTQYF.

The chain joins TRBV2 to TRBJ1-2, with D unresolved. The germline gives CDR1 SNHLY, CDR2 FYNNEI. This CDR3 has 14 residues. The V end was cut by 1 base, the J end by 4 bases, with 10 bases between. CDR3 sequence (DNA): TGTGCCAGCAGTGAAGAAGGGAACGGCTATGGCTACACCTTC. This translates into CASSEEGNGYGYTF.

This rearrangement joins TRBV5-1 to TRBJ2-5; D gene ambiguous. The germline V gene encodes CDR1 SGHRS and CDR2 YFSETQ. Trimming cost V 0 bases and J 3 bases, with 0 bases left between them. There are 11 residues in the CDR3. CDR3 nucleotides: TGCGCCAGCAGCTTGGAAGAGACCCAGTACTTC. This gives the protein CASSLEETQYF.

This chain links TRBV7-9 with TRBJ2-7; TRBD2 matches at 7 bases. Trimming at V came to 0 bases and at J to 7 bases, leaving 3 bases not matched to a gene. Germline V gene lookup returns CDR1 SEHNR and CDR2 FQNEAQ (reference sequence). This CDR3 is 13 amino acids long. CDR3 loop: CASSLAAGVEQYF. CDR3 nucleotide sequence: TGTGCCAGCAGCTTAGCGGCGGGAGTTGAGCAGTACTTC.

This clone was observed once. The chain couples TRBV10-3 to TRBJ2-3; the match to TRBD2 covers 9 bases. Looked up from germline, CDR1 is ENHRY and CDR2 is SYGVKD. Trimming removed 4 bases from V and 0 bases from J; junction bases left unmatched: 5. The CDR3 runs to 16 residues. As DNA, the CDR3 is TGTGCCATCAGTGGGTTAGCGGGAGTCAGCACAGATACGCAGTATTTT. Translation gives CAISGLAGVSTDTQYF.

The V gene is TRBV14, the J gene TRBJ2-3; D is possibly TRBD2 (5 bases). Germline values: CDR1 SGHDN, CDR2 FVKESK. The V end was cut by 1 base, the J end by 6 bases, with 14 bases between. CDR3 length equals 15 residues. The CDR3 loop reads CASSQVGLPFDTQYF. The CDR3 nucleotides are TGTGCCAGCAGCCAAGTTGGACTGCCGTTTGATACGCAGTATTTT.

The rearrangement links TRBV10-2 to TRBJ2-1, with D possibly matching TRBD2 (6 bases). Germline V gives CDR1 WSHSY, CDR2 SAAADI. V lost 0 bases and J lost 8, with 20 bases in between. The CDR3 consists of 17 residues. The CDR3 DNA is TGCGCCAGCAGTGAGTCCGGGAGAATTGGGGTTTCGGATGAGCAGTTCTTC. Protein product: CASSESGRIGVSDEQFF.

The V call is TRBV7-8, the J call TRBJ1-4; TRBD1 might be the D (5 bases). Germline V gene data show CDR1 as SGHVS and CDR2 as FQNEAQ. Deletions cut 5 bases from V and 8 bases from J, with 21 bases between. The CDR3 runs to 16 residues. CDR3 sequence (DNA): TGTGCCAGCAGCGACCCCAGGGCCTACGGAGGAGAAAAACTGTTTTTT. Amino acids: CASSDPRAYGGEKLFF. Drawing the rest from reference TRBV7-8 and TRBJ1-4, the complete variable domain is GAGVSQSPRYKVAKRGQDVALRCDPISGHVSLFWYQQALGQGPEFLTYFQNEAQLDKSGLPSDRFFAERPEGSVSTLKIQRTQQEDSAVYLCASSDPRAYGGEKLFFGSGTQLSVL.

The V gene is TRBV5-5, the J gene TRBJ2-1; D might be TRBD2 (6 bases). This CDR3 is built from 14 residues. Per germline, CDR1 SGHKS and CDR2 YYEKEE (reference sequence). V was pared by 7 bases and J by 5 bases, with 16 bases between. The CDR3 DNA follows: TGTGCCAGCGGCCTTACCGGGACTCACAATGAGCAGTTCTTC. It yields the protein CASGLTGTHNEQFF.

CDR3 DNA: TGTGCCAGCCGCGGAGTGGTCGGGGAGCTGTTTTTT. Its protein is CASRGVVGELFF. This rearrangement joins TRBV2 to TRBJ2-2; no clear D. The germline V gene encodes CDR1 SNHLY and CDR2 FYNNEI. This CDR3 is built from 12 residues. V was cut by 8 bases and J by 7 bases, with 11 bases left in between.

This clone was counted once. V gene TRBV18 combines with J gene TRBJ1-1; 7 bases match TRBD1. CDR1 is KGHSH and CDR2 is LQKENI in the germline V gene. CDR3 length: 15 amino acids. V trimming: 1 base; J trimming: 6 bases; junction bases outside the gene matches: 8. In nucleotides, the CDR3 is TGTGCCAGCTCACCACGGGCAGGGGGTTCCGCTGAAGCTTTCTTT. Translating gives CASSPRAGGSAEAFF.

In nucleotides, the CDR3 is TGTGCCAGCAGCTTCTGGGACAGGGGCGAGAACACTGAAGCTTTCTTT. As protein: CASSFWDRGENTEAFF. The chain carries TRBV11-2 and TRBJ1-1; TRBD1 matches at 10 bases. Germline V lookup: CDR1 SGHAT, CDR2 FQNNGV. Unmatched junction bases numbered 5, after V lost 3 bases and J lost 1 base. This CDR3 has 16 residues. Drawing the rest from reference TRBV11-2 and TRBJ1-1, the complete variable domain is EAGVAQSPRYKIIEKRQSVAFWCNPISGHATLYWYQQILGQGPKLLIQFQNNGVVDDSQLPKDRFSAERLKGVDSTLKIQPAKLEDSAVYLCASSFWDRGENTEAFFGQGTRLTVV.

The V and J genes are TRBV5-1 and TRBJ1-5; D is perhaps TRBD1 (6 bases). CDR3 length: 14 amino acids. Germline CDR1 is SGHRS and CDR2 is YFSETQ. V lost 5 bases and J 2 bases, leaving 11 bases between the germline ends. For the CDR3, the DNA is TGCGCCAGCAGTCCAGGGGACGGCAATCAGCCCCAGCATTTT. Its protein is CASSPGDGNQPQHF.

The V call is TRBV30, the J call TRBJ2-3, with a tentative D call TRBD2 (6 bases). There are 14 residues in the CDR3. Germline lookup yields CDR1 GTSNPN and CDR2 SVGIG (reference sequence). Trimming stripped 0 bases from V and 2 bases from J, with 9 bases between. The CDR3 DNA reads TGTGCCTGGAGTGTTGGCGGGATCACAGATACGCAGTATTTT. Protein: CAWSVGGITDTQYF.

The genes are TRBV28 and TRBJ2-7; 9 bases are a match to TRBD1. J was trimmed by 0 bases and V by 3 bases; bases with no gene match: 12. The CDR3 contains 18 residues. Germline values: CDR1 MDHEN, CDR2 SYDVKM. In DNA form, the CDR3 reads TGTGCCAGCAGTTTGGACCGGGACAGGGTCGTAGGCTCCTACGAGCAGTACTTC. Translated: CASSLDRDRVVGSYEQYF.

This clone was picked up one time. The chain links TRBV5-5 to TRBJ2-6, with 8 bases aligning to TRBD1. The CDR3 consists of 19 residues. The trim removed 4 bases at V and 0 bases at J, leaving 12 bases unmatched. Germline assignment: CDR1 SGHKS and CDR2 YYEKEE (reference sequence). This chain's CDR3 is CASSQGAQGGPSGANVLTF. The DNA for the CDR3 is TGTGCCAGCAGCCAGGGGGCTCAAGGAGGTCCCTCTGGGGCCAACGTCCTGACTTTC.

Here the CDR3 reads CASSQTQGLAGGELFF. CDR3 in DNA: TGTGCCAGCAGCCAAACCCAGGGACTAGCTGGCGGGGAGCTGTTTTTT. The chain employs TRBV7-9 and TRBJ2-2, with TRBD2 identical over 9 bases. This CDR3 spans 16 amino acids. V lost 5 bases to trimming and J lost 7 bases; unmatched junction nucleotides: 11. The germline gives CDR1 SEHNR, CDR2 FQNEAQ (reference sequence).

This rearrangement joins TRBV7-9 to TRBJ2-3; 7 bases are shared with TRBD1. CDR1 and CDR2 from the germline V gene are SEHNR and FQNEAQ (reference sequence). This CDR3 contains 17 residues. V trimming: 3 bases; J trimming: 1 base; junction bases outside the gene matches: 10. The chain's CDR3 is CASSFLTLQGGTDTQYF. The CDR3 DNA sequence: TGTGCCAGCAGCTTCTTAACCTTGCAGGGGGGCACAGATACGCAGTATTTT. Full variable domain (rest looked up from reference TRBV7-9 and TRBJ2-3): DTGVSQNPRHKITKRGQNVTFRCDPISEHNRLYWYRQTLGQGPEFLTYFQNEAQLEKSRLLSDRFSAERPKGSFSTLEIQRTEQGDSAMYLCASSFLTLQGGTDTQYFGPGTRLTVL.

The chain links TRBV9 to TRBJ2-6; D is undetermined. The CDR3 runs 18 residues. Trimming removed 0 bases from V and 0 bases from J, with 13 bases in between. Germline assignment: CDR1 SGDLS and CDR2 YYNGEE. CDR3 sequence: CASSVEGRPSSGANVLTF. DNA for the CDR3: TGTGCCAGCAGCGTAGAAGGGCGGCCGAGCTCTGGGGCCAACGTCCTGACTTTC.

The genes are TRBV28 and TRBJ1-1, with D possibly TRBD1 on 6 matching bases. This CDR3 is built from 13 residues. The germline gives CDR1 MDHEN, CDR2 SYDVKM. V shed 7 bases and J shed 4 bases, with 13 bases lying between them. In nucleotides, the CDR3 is TGTGCCAGCAAACTAAGGGGGTTCACTGAAGCTTTCTTT. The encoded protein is CASKLRGFTEAFF. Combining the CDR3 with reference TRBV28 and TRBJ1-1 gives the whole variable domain DVKVTQSSRYLVKRTGEKVFLECVQDMDHENMFWYRQDPGLGLRLIYFSYDVKMKEKGDIPEGYSVSREKKERFSLILESASTNQTSMYLCASKLRGFTEAFFGQGTRLTVV.

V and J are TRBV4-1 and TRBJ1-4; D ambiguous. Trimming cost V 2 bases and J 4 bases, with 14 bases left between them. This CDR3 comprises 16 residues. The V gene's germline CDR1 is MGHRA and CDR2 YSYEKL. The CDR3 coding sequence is TGCGCCAGCAGCCAATTTCGGACGGAGTTTAATGAAAAACTGTTTTTT. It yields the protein CASSQFRTEFNEKLFF.

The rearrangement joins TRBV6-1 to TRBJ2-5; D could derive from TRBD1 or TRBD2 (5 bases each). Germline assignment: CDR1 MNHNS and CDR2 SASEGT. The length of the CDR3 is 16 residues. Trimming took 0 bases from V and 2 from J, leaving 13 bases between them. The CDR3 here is CASSEAVGRIQETQYF. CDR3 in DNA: TGTGCCAGCAGTGAAGCCGTGGGACGGATACAAGAGACCCAGTACTTC.

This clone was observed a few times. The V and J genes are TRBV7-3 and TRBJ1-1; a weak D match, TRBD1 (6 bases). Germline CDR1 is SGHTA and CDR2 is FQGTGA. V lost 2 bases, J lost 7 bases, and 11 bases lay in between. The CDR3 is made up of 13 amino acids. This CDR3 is CASSLAPDSEAFF. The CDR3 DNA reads TGTGCCAGCAGCTTAGCCCCGGACAGTGAAGCTTTCTTT.

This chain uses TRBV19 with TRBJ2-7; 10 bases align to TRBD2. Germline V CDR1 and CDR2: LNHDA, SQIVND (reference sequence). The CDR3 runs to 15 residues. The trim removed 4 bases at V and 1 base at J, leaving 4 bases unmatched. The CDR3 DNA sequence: TGTGCCAGTAGTACGGGACTAGCGACATCCTACGAGCAGTACTTC. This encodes CASSTGLATSYEQYF.